The rows below give T cell receptor beta chains drawn from one sample of a study of blood T cell repertoires in COVID-19. Profiled with immunoSEQ multiplex PCR; TCRdb holds only in-frame clones, not every one. The sample yields some 240,000 clones, 89% seen once. Material: peripheral blood. These TCRs come from a woman aged 40 to 50 who had recovered from COVID-19. The CDR3 runs from the conserved cysteine through the conserved F or W. The D gene is left open where the match is weak. Only some rows state a clone size, as once, few, many or a class for expanded clones.

abundance: NA; j_gene: TRBJ2-2; v_gene: TRBV4-1; d_gene: NA; CDR3nt: TGCGCCAGCAGAGGCGGACTAAGCACCGGGGAGCTGTTTTTT; CDR3aa: CASRGGLSTGELFF
abundance: NA; j_gene: TRBJ1-6; v_gene: TRBV5-5; d_gene: NA; CDR3nt: TGTGCCAGCAGGCCTAGCTCCTATAATTCACCCCTCCACTTT; CDR3aa: CASRPSSYNSPLHF
abundance: few; j_gene: TRBJ1-6; v_gene: TRBV4-1; d_gene: NA; CDR3nt: TGCGCCAGCAGCCAAGATCAGAAATCACCCCTCCACTTT; CDR3aa: CASSQDQKSPLHF
abundance: NA; j_gene: TRBJ2-1; v_gene: TRBV7-9; d_gene: NA; CDR3nt: TGTGCCAGCAGCACCCCCCGCGGCGGAGGAGGTGAGCAGTTCTTC; CDR3aa: CASSTPRGGGGEQFF
abundance: NA; j_gene: TRBJ2-5; v_gene: TRBV27; d_gene: TRBD2; CDR3nt: TGTGCCAGCAGCGCCTATTTAGCGGGAGGGCTAGAGACCCAGTACTTC; CDR3aa: CASSAYLAGGLETQYF
abundance: NA; j_gene: TRBJ2-5; v_gene: TRBV30; d_gene: NA; CDR3nt: TGTGCCTGGAGTCCTGACGGGTTCCAAGAGACCCAGTACTTC; CDR3aa: CAWSPDGFQETQYF
abundance: NA; j_gene: TRBJ1-1; v_gene: TRBV5-1; d_gene: TRBD1; CDR3nt: TGCGCCAGCAGCTTACCGACAGGGGGAGGCACTGAAGCTTTCTTT; CDR3aa: CASSLPTGGGTEAFF
abundance: NA; j_gene: TRBJ1-5; v_gene: TRBV6-5; d_gene: NA; CDR3nt: TGTGCCAGCAGTCGACGGGACAATCAGCCCCAGCATTTT; CDR3aa: CASSRRDNQPQHF
abundance: NA; j_gene: TRBJ1-2; v_gene: TRBV10-3; d_gene: NA; CDR3nt: TGTGCCATCAGAGGGGGAGGGGACTATGGCTACACCTTC; CDR3aa: CAIRGGGDYGYTF
abundance: NA; j_gene: TRBJ1-2; v_gene: TRBV12-3/TRBV12-4; d_gene: NA; CDR3nt: TGTGCCAGCAGCTACCTCGGGATTCTTTTCTTC; CDR3aa: CASSYLGILFF
abundance: NA; j_gene: TRBJ2-5; v_gene: TRBV5-6; d_gene: NA; CDR3nt: TGTGCCAGCAGCTTGGCCGGTCTCGAGACCCAGTACTTC; CDR3aa: CASSLAGLETQYF
abundance: few; j_gene: TRBJ2-7; v_gene: TRBV5-1; d_gene: NA; CDR3nt: TGCGCCAGCAGCCAGTACCCAGGGGAAGGGGCCTACGAGCAGTACTTC; CDR3aa: CASSQYPGEGAYEQYF
abundance: NA; j_gene: TRBJ1-1; v_gene: TRBV28; d_gene: TRBD1; CDR3nt: TGTGCCAGCAGTCCGGCGGGACAGGGATGGGGGACTGAAGCTTTCTTT; CDR3aa: CASSPAGQGWGTEAFF
abundance: NA; j_gene: TRBJ2-7; v_gene: TRBV28; d_gene: TRBD1; CDR3nt: TGTGCCAGCAGCTCCGGGACAGTGATACTATACGAGCAGTACTTC; CDR3aa: CASSSGTVILYEQYF